The 22 T cell receptor beta chains below come from one sample, sequenced in a study of T cell changes during pregnancy in multiple sclerosis. TCRdb's table, derived via immunoSEQ multiplex PCR, lists solely in-frame clones and lacks some. Counted here are some 93,000 clones, 85% to 95% occurring once; the ten biggest clones make up about 2%. The specimen comprised peripheral blood, sampled after pregnancy. Receptors were obtained from a female donor with multiple sclerosis, enrolled in a pregnancy study.

This rearrangement joins TRBV29-1 to TRBJ2-5, with TRBD2 identical over 7 bases. V shed 6 bases and J 5 bases; nucleotides not matched to a gene: 3. The V gene's germline CDR1 is SQVTM and CDR2 ANQGSEA. The CDR3 contains 11 residues. CDR3 residues: CSVGGGETQYF. As DNA, the CDR3 is TGCAGCGTGGGGGGAGGGGAGACCCAGTACTTC.

The V and J genes are TRBV7-2 and TRBJ2-3, with D possibly matching TRBD2 (6 bases). V was shortened by 2 bases and J by 5 bases, with 17 bases between the two germline ends. Germline values: CDR1 SGHTA, CDR2 FQGNSA. This CDR3 has 16 residues. The CDR3 nucleotides read TGTGCCAGCAGCTTAACCCCTGCGGGGAGACGAGATACGCAGTATTTT. Protein product: CASSLTPAGRRDTQYF.

This sequence joins TRBV29-1 and TRBJ2-6, with D possibly matching TRBD2 (5 bases). Germline V CDR1 and CDR2: SQVTM, ANQGSEA. CDR3 size: 13 residues. Trimming took 6 bases from V and 9 from J, leaving 15 bases between them. This chain's CDR3 is CSVGNRGDNVLTF. The CDR3 DNA follows: TGCAGCGTCGGCAACCGGGGAGACAACGTCCTGACTTTC. The entire variable domain, with the rest obtained from reference TRBV29-1 and TRBJ2-6, is as follows: SAVISQKPSRDICQRGTSLTIQCQVDSQVTMMFWYRQQPGQSLTLIATANQGSEATYESGFVIDKFPISRPNLTFSTLTVSNMSPEDSSIYLCSVGNRGDNVLTFGAGSRLTVL.

The rearrangement joins TRBV7-2 to TRBJ2-3; D perhaps matches TRBD1 (5 bases). The CDR3 runs 14 residues. The V gene's germline CDR1 is SGHTA and CDR2 FQGNSA. Deletions cut 3 bases from V and 5 bases from J, with 12 bases between. The CDR3 reads CASSFGRVGDTQYF. In nucleotides, the CDR3 is TGTGCCAGCAGCTTCGGCAGGGTGGGAGATACGCAGTATTTT.

The gene calls are TRBV5-1 and TRBJ2-3; perhaps TRBD1 as D (6 bases). The germline V gene encodes CDR1 SGHRS and CDR2 YFSETQ. The ends were cut back, 4 bases at V and 2 bases at J, with 14 bases in the middle. This CDR3 contains 15 residues. The CDR3, as DNA: TGCGCCAGCAGCGAATTGGGACAAATCACAGATACGCAGTATTTT. Protein sequence: CASSELGQITDTQYF.

The chain couples TRBV11-2 to TRBJ2-7, with 14 bases matching TRBD2. The V segment lost 5 bases and the J segment 2 bases; nucleotides outside the gene matches: 5. Looked up from germline, CDR1 is SGHAT and CDR2 is FQNNGV. This CDR3 contains 16 residues. CDR3 protein: CASSRMTSGGAYEQYF. The DNA for the CDR3 is TGTGCCAGCAGCCGCATGACTAGCGGGGGGGCCTACGAGCAGTACTTC.

This clone has just one count. The CDR3 DNA sequence: TGTGCCAGCTCAACAAATCCAGGGGGAACAGATACGCAGTATTTT. Its translation: CASSTNPGGTDTQYF. The rearrangement uses TRBV18 and TRBJ2-3, with 7 bases that match TRBD1. Germline V gene sequence: CDR1 KGHSH, CDR2 LQKENI. Unmatched junction bases numbered 8, after V lost 5 bases and J lost 3 bases. This CDR3 has 15 residues. The full variable domain, completed using reference TRBV18 and TRBJ2-3, is NAGVMQNPRHLVRRRGQEARLRCSPMKGHSHVYWYRQLPEEGLKFMVYLQKENIIDESGMPKERFSAEFPKEGPSILRIQQVVRGDSAAYFCASSTNPGGTDTQYFGPGTRLTVL.

The chain links TRBV6-5 to TRBJ2-1; a weak D match, TRBD2 (5 bases). Trimming pared 6 bases from V and 8 bases from J, leaving 14 bases between. This CDR3 has 13 amino acids. The V gene's germline CDR1 is MNHEY and CDR2 SVGAGI. The CDR3 region is CASRFPSSDEQFF. In DNA form, the CDR3 reads TGTGCCAGCAGATTCCCTAGCAGCGATGAGCAGTTCTTC.

The chain couples TRBV19 to TRBJ2-7, with 11 bases that match TRBD1. V dropped 3 bases and J dropped 3; count of bases not matched to a gene: 4. Per the germline V gene, CDR1 is LNHDA and CDR2 is SQIVND (reference sequence). The CDR3 runs to 15 residues. CDR3 DNA: TGTGCCAGTAGTATCCCGGGACAGGGGGTCTACGAGCAGTACTTC. Protein: CASSIPGQGVYEQYF.

The sample holds one count of this clone. J is TRBJ2-7 and V is TRBV13, with TRBD1 matching over 8 bases. In germline, CDR1 is PRHDT, CDR2 FYEKMQ (reference sequence). Losses at the gene ends were 5 bases for V and 3 bases for J; bases not matched to a gene: 12. The CDR3 is 16 residues long. In DNA form, the CDR3 reads TGTGCCAGCAGCCGGGCAGGGGGCGGGTCCTTCTACGAGCAGTACTTC. This translates into CASSRAGGGSFYEQYF.

The rearrangement links TRBV6-1 to TRBJ1-5, with D maybe TRBD1 (5 bases). Per germline, CDR1 MNHNS and CDR2 SASEGT. Trimming left V 0 bases short and J 6 bases short, with 15 bases between. CDR3 length: 16 residues. The CDR3: CASSEAWQGGGQPQHF. CDR3 nucleotide sequence: TGTGCCAGCAGTGAAGCGTGGCAGGGAGGAGGTCAGCCCCAGCATTTT.

The chain carries TRBV7-2 and TRBJ1-6, with D tentatively TRBD1 (6 bases). The germline gives CDR1 SGHTA, CDR2 FQGNSA. CDR3 length: 14 residues. V lost 7 bases and J lost 7, with 14 bases in between. CDR3 coding DNA: TGTGCCAGCACCTTTCAGGGGATCAATTCACCCCTCCACTTT. Its translation: CASTFQGINSPLHF.

In nucleotides, the CDR3 is TGCGCCAGCAGCCAAATTGACAGTCGAAGGGAGACCCAGTACTTC. Amino acids: CASSQIDSRRETQYF. This chain links TRBV5-1 with TRBJ2-5; possible D gene TRBD1, 5 bases. V was clipped by 4 bases and J by 5 bases, with 18 bases between them. Looked up from germline, CDR1 is SGHRS and CDR2 is YFSETQ. The CDR3 covers 15 residues.

This sequence joins TRBV2 and TRBJ2-2, with 11 bases that match TRBD2. V was pared by 6 bases and J by 5 bases, with 11 bases of the junction left unmatched. This CDR3 comprises 17 residues. Per the germline V gene, CDR1 is SNHLY and CDR2 is FYNNEI. The CDR3, as DNA: TGTGCCAGCAGCCGCGGGCTAGCGGGAGGTTCTACCGGGGAGCTGTTTTTT. Amino acids: CASSRGLAGGSTGELFF. Full variable domain (rest looked up from reference TRBV2 and TRBJ2-2): EPEVTQTPSHQVTQMGQEVILRCVPISNHLYFYWYRQILGQKVEFLVSFYNNEISEKSEIFDDQFSVERPDGSNFTLKIRSTKLEDSAMYFCASSRGLAGGSTGELFFGEGSRLTVL.

The J gene is TRBJ2-3, the V gene TRBV6-4, with D perhaps matching TRBD1 (6 bases). Looked up from germline, CDR1 is MRHNA and CDR2 is SNTAGT. The CDR3 extends over 15 amino acids. The ends were cut back, 1 base at V and 4 bases at J, with 12 bases in the middle. The CDR3 reads CASSDFRGGPDTQYF. CDR3 bases: TGTGCCAGCAGTGACTTCCGTGGGGGCCCAGATACGCAGTATTTT.

CDR3 in amino acids: CASSDRASGYTF. The CDR3, as DNA: TGTGCCAGCTCCGACAGGGCGAGTGGCTACACCTTC. The chain employs TRBV6-5 and TRBJ1-2; 7 bases match TRBD1. CDR1 and CDR2 from the germline V gene are MNHEY and SVGAGI. The CDR3 is 12 amino acids. J was trimmed by 7 bases and V by 8 bases; bases with no gene match: 7.

The chain is built from TRBV30 and TRBJ2-5; 8 bases are a match to TRBD2. Per germline, CDR1 GTSNPN and CDR2 SVGIG (reference sequence). This CDR3 has 14 residues. Trimming took 2 bases from V and 2 from J; bases not matched to a gene: 4. DNA of the CDR3: TGTGCCTGGAGTTCTAGCGGGTTTCAAGAGACCCAGTACTTC. Translating gives CAWSSSGFQETQYF. The full variable domain, completed using reference TRBV30 and TRBJ2-5, is SQTIHQWPATLVQPVGSPLSLECTVEGTSNPNLYWYRQAAGRGLQLLFYSVGIGQISSEVPQNLSASRPQDRQFILSSKKLLLSDSGFYLCAWSSSGFQETQYFGPGTRLLVL.

CDR3 in amino acids: CASSEAYGTGLFSGANVLTF. The CDR3 bases are TGTGCCAGCAGTGAAGCGTATGGGACAGGGCTATTCTCTGGGGCCAACGTCCTGACTTTC. The genes are TRBV6-1 and TRBJ2-6; 9 nucleotides agree with TRBD1. After removal of 0 bases from V and 0 bases from J, the junction contained 9 bases not matched to a gene. CDR1 is MNHNS, CDR2 SASEGT, per germline. CDR3 size: 20 residues.

This clone was observed once. The chain carries TRBV12-5 and TRBJ2-1; D gene unclear. The CDR3 has 13 amino acids. Germline V CDR1 and CDR2: LGHNT, FRNRAP. V was clipped by 2 bases and J by 5 bases, with 7 bases between them. The CDR3: CASGLRQDNEQFF. CDR3 nucleotide sequence: TGTGCTAGTGGTTTGAGGCAGGACAATGAGCAGTTCTTC.

This sequence joins TRBV10-3 and TRBJ2-1; possible D gene TRBD2, 5 bases. Trimming took off 7 bases at V and 4 bases at J, with 11 bases between the two ends. The CDR3 totals 13 residues. From germline, CDR1 is ENHRY and CDR2 SYGVKD. CDR3 sequence reads: CAIKREQYNEQFF. CDR3 in DNA: TGTGCCATCAAACGGGAACAATACAATGAGCAGTTCTTC.

V gene TRBV19 combines with J gene TRBJ2-7; 7 bases line up with TRBD1. J was trimmed by 6 bases and V by 5 bases; bases with no gene match: 7. The germline CDR1 and CDR2 sequences are LNHDA and SQIVND (reference sequence). The CDR3 sequence is 13 residues long. CDR3 amino acids: CASSDRAEAEQYF. The CDR3 region has the DNA TGTGCCAGTAGTGACAGGGCCGAGGCCGAGCAGTACTTC.

The rearrangement uses TRBV7-2 and TRBJ2-7; D possibly corresponds to TRBD2 (5 bases). The V gene's germline CDR1 is SGHTA and CDR2 FQGNSA. This CDR3 region has 13 residues. Trimming removed 5 bases from V and 5 bases from J, with 13 bases in between. The CDR3 nucleotides are TGTGCCAGCAGCGAGAGGTCCGGGAACGAGCAGTACTTC. This codes for CASSERSGNEQYF.